This entry concerns a single TCR beta chain. The antigen it recognizes is unknown. Per-base qualities were not stored, and no clone one base away is much larger. The CDR3 numbers 15 residues from cysteine through phenylalanine. The retained sequence is limited to the CDR3, 45 bases, with the frame set at the first base. CDR1 and CDR2 are read off the germline V gene as MNHNS and SASEGT. V loses 2 bases, J loses 2 bases, and the germline ends lie 10 bases apart. The donors were healthy, HIV-negative adults who had no recently reported acute infections or vaccinations. All donors were Caucasian adults living in Nashville, Tennessee, USA. CD4+ T cells were enriched by magnetic negative selection; naive cells were then positively selected on CD45RA, and the negative fraction formed the memory subset. Blood was obtained by leukapheresis, after which PBMCs were separated by Ficoll-Histopaque density gradient centrifugation and cryopreserved in liquid nitrogen vapor phase. Analytical flow cytometry was used to check the purity and quantity of every magnetically sorted T cell population. Each sorted fraction had its genomic DNA isolated and then quantified by UV absorbance on a Nanodrop 2000c.

TCR CDR3 regions were amplified from genomic DNA by multiplex PCR using the deep immunoSEQ assay. Genomic DNA extracted from each cell subset was distributed evenly over all wells of several immunoSEQ 96-well plates, and each plate served as one replicate. Each replicate PCR for sorted subsets received roughly 0.2 ug genomic DNA, equal to about 30,000 T cell genomes. The purified libraries were quantified using a Qubit 3.0 fluorometer, sized with a Bioanalyzer 2100, and then quantified again using the KAPA Library Quantification kit. A separate single-read 150-cycle Illumina NextSeq 550 flow cell was used to sequence each immunoSEQ 96-well plate. The original pipeline was this. Because the immunoSEQ output held only junctional sequences and lacked quality scores, the filtering could not match the filtering applied to full-length reads. To assign V/J genes and CDR3, sequences were annotated against IMGT germline references using PyIR, a Python wrapper for IgBLAST v1.9. Any read was removed if the V/J assignment was weak (E-value above 1e-6), the CDR3 was missing, or the read contained stop codons, out-of-frame junctions, or ambiguous translated residues. V3J clonotypes were defined as sequences sharing an identical inferred V gene, J gene, and CDR3 amino acid sequence. To compute the percentage overlap between repertoires, the number of shared unique clonotypes was divided by the size of the smaller repertoire. Richness of each repertoire was evaluated using RTK rarefaction, the Chao1 estimator, and Recon v2.1 estimates of unobserved clonotypes. For all TCRbeta clonotypes obtained by the gDNA method from a few donors, generation probabilities were computed with OLGA. The source is immuneACCESS, and TCRdb retained only in-frame sequences with V and J called. Part of the clones is not carried over; for the studies checked, unresolved V genes explain less than half of this, and the remainder is unexplained. V, J and clone size are those of that table, while D and trimming were read from the DNA. Counted in this sample were about 2 million clones; roughly 95% of them appeared once. Of the sample, under 0.15% is held by the ten largest clones.

The data stem from a study of shared clonotypes between healthy human individuals (TCRdb year 2020). Context from the whole study: The cohort comprised two women and three men aged 18 to 49 years. For each donor, three plates each were used for CD4 naive and CD4 memory, two plates were used for CD8 naive, and one plate was used for CD8 memory. To estimate repertoire size and how much clonotypes are shared between individuals, the study performed deep sequencing of blood TCR repertoires from five healthy adults. To increase sequencing depth and limit assay-specific biases, TCR repertoire library preparation and sequencing were carried out by different laboratories using diverse techniques. Per donor, leukapheresis produced somewhere between about 0.9 and 9.5 billion PBMCs. What the authors observed across the whole study: Clonotypes shared by all four sorted-subset donors showed higher generation probabilities than non-shared clonotypes. Naive subsets generally had larger estimated clonotype richness than memory subsets. Because the study included a small number of donors, the genetic and exposure-history diversity represented was limited. Across a handful of donors, 4.5% to 6.5% of naive CD4, around 3.3% of naive CD8, under 2.5% of memory CD4, and around 0.4% of memory CD8 clonotypes were shared. Sampling was restricted to blood, and TCR repertoires in tissues likely differ from the TCR repertoires found in blood. Incomplete sequencing was indicated by rarefaction of sorted-subset datasets, despite the large sequencing depth. Based on pairwise subsampling, the degree of clonotype sharing among donors was expected to be affected by sequencing depth.

Recombination joined TRBV6-1 with TRBJ1-5; 5 matching bases give a weak D call of TRBD1. Source material: naive CD4+ T cells sorted from blood. Taken with the paper, the label for cell subset or site translates to: CD45RA+ positively selected. The clonotype was recovered from a man between 18 and 29 years old in good health. The nucleotide sequence reads TGTGCCAGCAGTGAACGGGGGTTCGGCAATCAGCCCCAGCATTTT. This yields the protein CASSERGFGNQPQHF.